What follows are 29 T cell receptor beta chains derived from one specimen sequenced in a study of breast tumors, draining lymph nodes, adjacent tissues. Breast cancer patients provided tissue from their axillary draining lymph nodes. TCRdb analysed the multiplex PCR reads with MiXCR anew, one entry per CDR3 protein. The repertoire holds 180,000 or so distinct CDR3 sequences, roughly 31% seen once, with 4% to 5.5% in the top ten. Sequencing was performed on axillary lymph node tissue. The receptor source for this set is a female donor with breast cancer. Some clones in this sample may be carry-over from other donors' samples.

V gene TRBV28 combines with J gene TRBJ2-5; TRBD1 matches at 7 bases. The CDR3 length is 15 residues. V shed 5 bases, J shed 5 bases, and the junction held 11 bases outside the gene matches. CDR1 is MDHEN, CDR2 SYDVKM, per germline. CDR3 coding DNA: TGTGCCAGCAGTAGGGACAGCGGCAACAGGGAGACCCAGTACTTC. This codes for CASSRDSGNRETQYF.

This chain connects TRBV11-3 to TRBJ1-3, with D perhaps matching TRBD1 (5 bases). The length of the CDR3 is 14 residues. CDR1 SGHNT and CDR2 YENEEA come from the germline V gene. The V end was cut by 5 bases, the J end by 4 bases, with 12 bases between. The CDR3 reads CASSPGLAGNTIYF. DNA of the CDR3: TGTGCCAGCAGCCCGGGACTAGCGGGAAACACCATATATTTT.

The chain employs TRBV28 and TRBJ2-3; 9 nucleotides agree with TRBD2. The V segment lost 6 bases and the J segment 6 bases; nucleotides outside the gene matches: 13. The CDR3 is 16 residues long. CDR1 MDHEN and CDR2 SYDVKM come from the germline V gene. The CDR3 DNA follows: TGTGCCAGCAGCCAGGCAGCGAGCGGGAGGACGGATACGCAGTATTTT. Translated: CASSQAASGRTDTQYF.

This clonotype was seen many times. This rearrangement joins TRBV11-2 to TRBJ2-2; D not resolved. Trimming removed 7 bases at V and 1 base at J, with 10 bases between. Looked up from germline, CDR1 is SGHAT and CDR2 is FQNNGV. This CDR3 comprises 14 residues. CDR3 sequence: CASTHIRNTGELFF. In DNA, the CDR3 is TGTGCCAGCACCCATATCAGGAACACCGGGGAGCTGTTTTTT.

This clonotype was seen a handful of times. This clone may be a read error of a much larger clone one base away. Without the conserved terminal phenylalanine or tryptophan, this CDR3 likely stems from a read error. The chain has TRBV7-3 and TRBJ2-7; possibly TRBD2 for D (5 bases). The germline V gene encodes CDR1 SGHTA and CDR2 FQGTGA. The CDR3 is 14 amino acids. The ends were cut back, 2 bases at V and 7 bases at J, with 15 bases in the middle. As DNA, the CDR3 is TGTGCCAGCAGCTTAGTCCCTGGACTTGGGGAGCAGTACCTC. Encoded protein: CASSLVPGLGEQYL.

This clonotype was seen repeatedly, ten times or more. V and J are TRBV20-1 and TRBJ2-5, with 10 bases matching TRBD2. Germline CDR1 and CDR2: DFQATT and SNEGSKA (reference sequence). V lost 3 bases and J lost 2; bases outside the gene matches: 15. The CDR3 runs to 18 residues. CDR3 region: CSARAGGLTSGQQETQYF. For the CDR3, the DNA is TGCAGTGCTAGGGCTGGGGGCCTGACTAGCGGGCAGCAAGAGACCCAGTACTTC.

In this sample, this clonotype turned up many times. The rearrangement uses TRBV7-3 and TRBJ2-1, with D unresolved. The germline V gene encodes CDR1 SGHTA and CDR2 FQGTGA. CDR3 length: 15 amino acids. V was cut by 2 bases and J by 0 bases, with 8 bases left in between. In DNA, the CDR3 is TGTGCCAGCAGCTTAGCCCTTAGCTCCTACAATGAGCAGTTCTTC. Translated: CASSLALSSYNEQFF. Full variable domain (rest looked up from reference TRBV7-3 and TRBJ2-1): GAGVSQTPSNKVTEKGKYVELRCDPISGHTALYWYRQSLGQGPEFLIYFQGTGAADDSGLPNDRFFAVRPEGSVSTLKIQRTERGDSAVYLCASSLALSSYNEQFFGPGTRLTVL.

V is TRBV5-1 and J is TRBJ2-3, with D hard to call. CDR3 length: 13 amino acids. Germline V gene sequence: CDR1 SGHRS, CDR2 YFSETQ. Trimming took 0 bases from V and 3 from J, leaving 5 bases between them. The CDR3 DNA reads TGCGCCAGCAGCTTGGATCAGACAGATACGCAGTATTTT. Translated: CASSLDQTDTQYF.

In its sample, this clonotype was seen a few times. V gene TRBV6-2 or TRBV6-3 combines with J gene TRBJ2-7, with TRBD1 matching 7 bases. From germline, CDR1 is MNHEY and CDR2 SVGEGT. J was trimmed by 1 base and V by 5 bases; bases with no gene match: 11. The CDR3 consists of 16 residues. CDR3 sequence reads: CASSHPRDSLSYEQYF. In DNA, the CDR3 is TGTGCCAGCAGTCACCCCCGGGACAGTTTATCCTACGAGCAGTACTTC.

This clonotype has only a few counts. The chain recombines TRBV6-6 with TRBJ1-3, with 11 bases identical to TRBD1. There are 16 residues in the CDR3. Germline V gene data show CDR1 as MNHNY and CDR2 as SVGAGI (reference sequence). Losses at the gene ends were 6 bases for V and 4 bases for J; bases not matched to a gene: 8. The CDR3 spells CASSPGQGAFGNTIYF. CDR3 DNA: TGTGCCAGCAGCCCCGGACAGGGGGCTTTCGGAAACACCATATATTTT.

This clonotype was picked up many times. Here the CDR3 reads CASSKQGGNQPQHF. As DNA, the CDR3 is TGTGCCAGTAGTAAACAGGGTGGCAATCAGCCCCAGCATTTT. The V gene is TRBV19, the J gene TRBJ1-5; TRBD1 is a possible D gene (6 bases). The CDR3 runs 14 residues. V was trimmed by 4 bases and J by 2 bases, leaving 9 bases between them. The V gene's germline CDR1 is LNHDA and CDR2 SQIVND (reference sequence).

Concerning this clonotype itself: One base away lies a much larger clone, so this may be a sequencing read error. This chain links TRBV27 with TRBJ1-5, with D unresolved. The V gene lost 8 bases and the J gene lost 4 bases, with 15 bases spanning the gap. This CDR3 comprises 14 residues. CDR1 MNHEY and CDR2 SMNVEV come from the germline V gene (reference sequence). The CDR3 loop reads CASGSMGGNQPQHF. For the CDR3, the DNA is TGTGCCAGCGGTTCGATGGGAGGGAATCAGCCCCAGCATTTT.

A word on this clonotype: One end of the junction fails to match germline, which may point to a read error. The chain combines TRBV7-2 with TRBJ2-1; 7 positions match TRBD2. Germline CDR1 and CDR2: SGHTA and FQGNSA. This CDR3 has 15 residues. The CDR3 bases are TGTGCCAGCAGCTTAGGAGCGGGGTCTAACAATGAGCAGCTCTTC. Amino acid sequence: CASSLGAGSNNEQLF.

This clonotype was picked up many times. The V gene is TRBV6-6, the J gene TRBJ2-5, with 14 bases aligning to TRBD2. The CDR3 length is 16 residues. Germline-derived CDR1 and CDR2 are MNHNY and SVGAGI (reference sequence). After removal of 5 bases from V and 4 bases from J, the junction contained 6 bases not matched to a gene. This CDR3 is CASSPTSGRAGETQYF. The DNA for the CDR3 is TGTGCCAGCAGTCCGACTAGCGGGAGGGCCGGAGAGACCCAGTACTTC.

This clonotype was counted at least ten times. V and J are TRBV30 and TRBJ1-4, with a weak D call TRBD1 (6 bases). The germline V gene encodes CDR1 GTSNPN and CDR2 SVGIG (reference sequence). Trimming took off 2 bases at V and 8 bases at J, with 18 bases between the two ends. The CDR3 covers 15 residues. The CDR3 region is CAWSRGSTGGEKLFF. The CDR3 DNA reads as TGTGCCTGGAGTAGAGGGTCGACAGGCGGGGAAAAACTGTTTTTT.

A word on this clonotype: As the CDR3 is not closed by the conserved phenylalanine or tryptophan, this likely results from a read error. The DNA is left out, because the CDR3 cannot be placed on it with certainty; the CDR3 is given as TCRdb lists it. The chain uses TRBV7-2 and TRBJ2-6. The CDR3 spans 10 amino acids, including both terminal residues. Germline CDR1 reads SGHTA; CDR2 reads FQGNSA. This CDR3 reads CASSVEVMAS.

This clonotype was found many times. This chain joins TRBV5-1 and TRBJ2-1; the D call may be TRBD1 or TRBD2 (6 bases each). The V gene lost 0 bases and the J gene lost 8 bases, with 15 bases spanning the gap. This CDR3 region has 15 residues. Germline CDR1 and CDR2: SGHRS and YFSETQ. The CDR3 reads CASSLARGGGHEQFF. Here the CDR3 DNA reads TGCGCCAGCAGCTTGGCCCGTGGAGGGGGTCATGAGCAGTTCTTC.

This clonotype was found many times. The rearrangement links TRBV7-9 to TRBJ2-1; TRBD2 aligns across 14 bases. Losses at the gene ends were 5 bases for V and 9 bases for J; bases not matched to a gene: 6. In germline, CDR1 is SEHNR, CDR2 FQNEAQ (reference sequence). CDR3 length: 15 residues. CDR3 bases: TGTGCCAGCAGCCGCCCCGGACTAGCGGGAGGTGAGCAGTTCTTC. It is translated as CASSRPGLAGGEQFF.

With respect to this clonotype: One end of the junction fails to match germline, which may point to a read error. The chain recombines TRBV7-2 with TRBJ1-5; tentatively, D is TRBD1 (6 bases). Germline lookup yields CDR1 SGHTA and CDR2 FQGNSA. This CDR3 is built from 15 residues. The CDR3, as DNA: TGTGCCGGCAGTTCCGGGGGGCAGGTCAGTCAGCCCCAGCATTTT. The encoded protein is CAGSSGGQVSQPQHF.

This clonotype was recorded at least ten times. The J gene is TRBJ2-3, the V gene TRBV11-2; 10 bases agree with TRBD1. Germline CDR1 SGHAT, CDR2 FQNNGV. Trimming took 5 bases from V and 5 from J; bases not matched to a gene: 10. This CDR3 spans 16 amino acids. This CDR3 reads CASSQGQGISGDTQYF. CDR3 DNA: TGTGCCAGCAGCCAGGGACAGGGGATCAGTGGAGATACGCAGTATTTT.

The J gene is TRBJ1-1, the V gene TRBV3-1; TRBD1 is a possible D gene (6 bases). The V end lost 3 bases, the J end lost 0 bases, and 11 bases lay between the germline ends. Germline V gives CDR1 LGHDT, CDR2 YNNKEL (reference sequence). The CDR3 has 15 amino acids. DNA of the CDR3: TGTGCCAGCAGCCATCCGACAGGAGTGAACACTGAAGCTTTCTTT. This sequence encodes CASSHPTGVNTEAFF.

This clonotype was seen a handful of times. The gene calls are TRBV27 and TRBJ2-5; 7 nucleotides agree with TRBD1. The V and J ends lost 6 bases and 0 bases, in that order; junction bases with no gene match: 7. Germline-derived CDR1 and CDR2 are MNHEY and SMNVEV (reference sequence). The CDR3 runs 15 residues. The CDR3 DNA reads TGTGCCAGCAGCCTAGAGGGGGCACACCAAGAGACCCAGTACTTC. Amino acids: CASSLEGAHQETQYF.

This clonotype has only a few counts. The CDR3 sequence: CASSFMGTGFNEKLFF. The CDR3 DNA reads as TGTGCCAGCAGTTTTATGGGGACAGGGTTTAATGAAAAACTGTTTTTT. V gene TRBV28 combines with J gene TRBJ1-4; TRBD1 matches 9 bases. The CDR3 loop spans 16 amino acids. CDR1 and CDR2 from the germline V gene are MDHEN and SYDVKM. V gave up 3 bases and J gave up 4 bases; unmatched junction bases: 6. Using reference TRBV28 and TRBJ1-4 for the parts outside the CDR3, the full variable domain is DVKVTQSSRYLVKRTGEKVFLECVQDMDHENMFWYRQDPGLGLRLIYFSYDVKMKEKGDIPEGYSVSREKKERFSLILESASTNQTSMYLCASSFMGTGFNEKLFFGSGTQLSVL.

This clonotype was counted many times. J is TRBJ2-7 and V is TRBV7-9; a possible D gene is TRBD1 (5 bases). The CDR3 spans 15 residues. Germline V gene lookup returns CDR1 SEHNR and CDR2 FQNEAQ (reference sequence). The ends were cut back, 5 bases at V and 2 bases at J, with 16 bases in the middle. The CDR3 nucleotides are TGTGCCAGCAGCCCAGGTTTGACAGCCCCCTACGAGCAGTACTTC. This codes for CASSPGLTAPYEQYF.

This clonotype came up many times. The chain recombines TRBV5-1 with TRBJ2-1; D is perhaps TRBD1 (6 bases). V shed 0 bases and J shed 0 bases, with 16 bases lying between them. This CDR3 spans 18 amino acids. Germline loops: CDR1 SGHRS, CDR2 YFSETQ. The CDR3 protein is CASSLAPGATSSYNEQFF. In DNA, the CDR3 is TGCGCCAGCAGCTTGGCGCCAGGGGCTACCTCCTCCTACAATGAGCAGTTCTTC.

This clonotype was picked up many times. The chain employs TRBV6-1 and TRBJ2-1; no clear D gene. This CDR3 is built from 11 residues. Trimming took 3 bases from V and 9 from J, leaving 6 bases between them. The germline CDR1 and CDR2 sequences are MNHNS and SASEGT. The CDR3 DNA reads as TGTGCCAGCAGTGACGGAGCTGAGCAGTTCTTC. This codes for CASSDGAEQFF.

This clonotype was recorded many times. The chain has TRBV9 and TRBJ2-1, with D possibly being TRBD1 or TRBD2 (5 bases each). Germline assignment: CDR1 SGDLS and CDR2 YYNGEE. Trimming shortened V by 0 bases and J by 0 bases, and 10 bases separated the two germline ends. The CDR3 spans 16 residues. CDR3 sequence: CASSVVGDLSYNEQFF. The CDR3 nucleotides read TGTGCCAGCAGCGTAGTAGGGGACCTCTCCTACAATGAGCAGTTCTTC.

V and J are TRBV6-2 or TRBV6-3 and TRBJ2-1, with TRBD2 identical over 14 bases. The CDR3 contains 17 residues. Per the germline V gene, CDR1 is MNHEY and CDR2 is SVGEGT. V lost 7 bases to trimming and J lost 7 bases; unmatched junction nucleotides: 12. The CDR3 coding sequence is TGTGCCAGCACCTACCAAGGGACTAGCGGGAGTGGTAATGAGCAGTTCTTC. Its translation is CASTYQGTSGSGNEQFF.

This clonotype was recorded many times. The J gene is TRBJ1-4, the V gene TRBV7-2; D remains unclear. The CDR3 totals 14 residues. Trimming took off 5 bases at V and 0 bases at J, with 7 bases between the two ends. Germline CDR1 is SGHTA and CDR2 is FQGNSA. CDR3: CASSPFATNEKLFF. For the CDR3, the DNA is TGTGCCAGCAGCCCTTTTGCAACTAATGAAAAACTGTTTTTT.